The T cell receptor (beta chain) described here comes from a study of shared clonotypes between healthy human individuals. Some clones are missing from TCRdb's copy, which holds only in-frame ones; the method was immunoSEQ multiplex PCR. The sample has roughly 2 million clones; 90% to 96% are singletons. Germline CDR1 SGDLS, CDR2 YYNGEE. Losses at the gene ends were 0 bases for V and 4 bases for J; bases not matched to a gene: 3. The CDR3 runs to 15 residues. The sequence was collected from a young man in good health. The sample taken for sequencing was naive CD4+ T cells sorted from blood. As to subset: CD45RA+ positively selected. The chain carries TRBV9 and TRBJ2-5; 10 bases match TRBD1. Here the CDR3 DNA reads TGTGCCAGCAGCGTAGGGGACAGGGGTGTAGAGACCCAGTACTTC. Protein product: CASSVGDRGVETQYF.